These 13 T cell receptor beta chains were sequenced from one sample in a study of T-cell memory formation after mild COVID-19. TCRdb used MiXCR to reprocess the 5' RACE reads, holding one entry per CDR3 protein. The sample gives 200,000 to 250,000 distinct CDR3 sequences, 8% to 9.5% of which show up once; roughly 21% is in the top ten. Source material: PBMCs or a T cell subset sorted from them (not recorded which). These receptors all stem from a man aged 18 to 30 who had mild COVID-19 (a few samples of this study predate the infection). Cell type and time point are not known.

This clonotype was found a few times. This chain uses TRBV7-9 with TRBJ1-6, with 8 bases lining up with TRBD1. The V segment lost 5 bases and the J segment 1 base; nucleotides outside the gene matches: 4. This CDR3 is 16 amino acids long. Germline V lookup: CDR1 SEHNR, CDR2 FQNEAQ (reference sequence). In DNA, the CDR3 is TGTGCCAGCAGCCCAGGGGGCAATTCCTATAATTCACCCCTCCACTTT. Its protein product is CASSPGGNSYNSPLHF.

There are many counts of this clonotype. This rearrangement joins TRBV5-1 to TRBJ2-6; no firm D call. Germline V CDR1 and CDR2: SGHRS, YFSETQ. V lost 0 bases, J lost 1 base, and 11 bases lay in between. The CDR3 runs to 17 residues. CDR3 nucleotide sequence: TGCGCCAGCAGCTTGGTATTGCCAGGATCTGGGGCCAACGTCCTGACTTTC. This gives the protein CASSLVLPGSGANVLTF. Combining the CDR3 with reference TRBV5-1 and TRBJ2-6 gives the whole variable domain KAGVTQTPRYLIKTRGQQVTLSCSPISGHRSVSWYQQTPGQGLQFLFEYFSETQRNKGNFPGRFSGRQFSNSRSEMNVSTLELGDSALYLCASSLVLPGSGANVLTFGAGSRLTVL.

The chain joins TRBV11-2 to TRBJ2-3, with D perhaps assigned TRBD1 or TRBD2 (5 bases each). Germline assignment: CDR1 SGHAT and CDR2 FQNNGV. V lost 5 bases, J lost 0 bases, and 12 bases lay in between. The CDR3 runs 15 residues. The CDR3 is CASSRDPSSTDTQYF. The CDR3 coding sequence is TGTGCCAGCAGCCGGGACCCTTCTAGCACAGATACGCAGTATTTT.

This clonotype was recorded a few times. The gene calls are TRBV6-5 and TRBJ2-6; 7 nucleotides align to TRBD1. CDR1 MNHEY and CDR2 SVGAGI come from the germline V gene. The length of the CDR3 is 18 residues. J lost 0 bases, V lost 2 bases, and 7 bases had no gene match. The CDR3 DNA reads TGTGCCAGCAGTTACCGGACAGGAAGCTTCTCTGGGGCCAACGTCCTGACTTTC. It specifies CASSYRTGSFSGANVLTF.

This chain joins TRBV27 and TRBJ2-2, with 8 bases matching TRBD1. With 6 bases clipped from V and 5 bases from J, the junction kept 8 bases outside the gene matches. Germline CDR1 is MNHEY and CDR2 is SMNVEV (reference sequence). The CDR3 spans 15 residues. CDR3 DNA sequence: TGTGCCAGCAGACCTACAGGGGGTGGGACCGGGGAGCTGTTTTTT. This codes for CASRPTGGGTGELFF.

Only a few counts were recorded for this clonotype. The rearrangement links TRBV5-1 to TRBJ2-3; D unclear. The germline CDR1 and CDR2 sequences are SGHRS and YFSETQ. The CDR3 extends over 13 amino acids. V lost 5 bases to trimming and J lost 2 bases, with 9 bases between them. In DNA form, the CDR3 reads TGCGCCAGCAGTGAAAGGGCCACAGATACGCAGTATTTT. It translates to CASSERATDTQYF.

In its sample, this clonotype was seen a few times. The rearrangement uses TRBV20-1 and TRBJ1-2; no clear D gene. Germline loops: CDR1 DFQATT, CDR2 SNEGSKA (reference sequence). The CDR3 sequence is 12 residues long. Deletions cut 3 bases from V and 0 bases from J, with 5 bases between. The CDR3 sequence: CSASGANYGYTF. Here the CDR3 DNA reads TGCAGTGCTAGCGGCGCTAACTATGGCTACACCTTC.

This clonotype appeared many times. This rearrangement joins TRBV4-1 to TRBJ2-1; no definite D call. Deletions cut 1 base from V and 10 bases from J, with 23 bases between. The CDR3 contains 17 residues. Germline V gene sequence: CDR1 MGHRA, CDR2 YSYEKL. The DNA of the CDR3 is TGCGCCAGCAGCCAAGTTTTGATACGGACCCTCCTCAAGGAGCAGTTCTTC. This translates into CASSQVLIRTLLKEQFF.

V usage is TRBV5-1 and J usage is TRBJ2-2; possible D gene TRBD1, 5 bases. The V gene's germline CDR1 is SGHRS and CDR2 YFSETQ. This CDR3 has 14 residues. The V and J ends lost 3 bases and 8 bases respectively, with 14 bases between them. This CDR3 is CASSSITGKGELFF. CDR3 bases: TGCGCCAGCAGCTCTATTACAGGAAAAGGGGAGCTGTTTTTT.

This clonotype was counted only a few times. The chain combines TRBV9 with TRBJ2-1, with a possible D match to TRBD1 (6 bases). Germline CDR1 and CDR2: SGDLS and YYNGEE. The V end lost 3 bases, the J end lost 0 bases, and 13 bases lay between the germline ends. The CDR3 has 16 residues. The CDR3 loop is CASSARGDTSYNEQFF. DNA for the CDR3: TGTGCCAGCAGCGCCCGTGGGGACACCTCCTACAATGAGCAGTTCTTC.

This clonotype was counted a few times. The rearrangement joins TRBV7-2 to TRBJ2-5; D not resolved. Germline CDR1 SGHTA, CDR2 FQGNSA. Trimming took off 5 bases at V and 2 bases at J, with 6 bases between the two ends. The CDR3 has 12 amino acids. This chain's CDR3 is CASSQIQETQYF. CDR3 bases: TGTGCCAGCAGCCAAATTCAAGAGACCCAGTACTTC.

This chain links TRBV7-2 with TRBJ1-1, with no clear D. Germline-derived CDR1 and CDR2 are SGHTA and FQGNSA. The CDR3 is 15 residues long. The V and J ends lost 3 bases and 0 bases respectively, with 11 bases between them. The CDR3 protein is CASSFVAAMNTEAFF. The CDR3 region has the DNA TGTGCCAGCAGCTTCGTGGCAGCGATGAACACTGAAGCTTTCTTT.

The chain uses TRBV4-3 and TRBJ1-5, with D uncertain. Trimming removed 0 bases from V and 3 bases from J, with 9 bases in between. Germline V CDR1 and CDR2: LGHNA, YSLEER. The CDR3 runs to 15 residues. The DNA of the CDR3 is TGCGCCAGCAGCCAAGATTTGGCCACCAATCAGCCCCAGCATTTT. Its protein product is CASSQDLATNQPQHF.